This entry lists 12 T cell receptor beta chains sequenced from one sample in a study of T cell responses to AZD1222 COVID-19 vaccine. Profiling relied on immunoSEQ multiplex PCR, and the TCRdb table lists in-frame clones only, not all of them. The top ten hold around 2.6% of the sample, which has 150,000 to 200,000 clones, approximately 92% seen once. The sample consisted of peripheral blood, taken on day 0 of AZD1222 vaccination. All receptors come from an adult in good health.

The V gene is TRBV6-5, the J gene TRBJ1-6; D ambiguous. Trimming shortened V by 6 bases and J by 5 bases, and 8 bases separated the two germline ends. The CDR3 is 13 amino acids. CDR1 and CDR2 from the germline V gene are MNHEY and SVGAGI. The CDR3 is CASRTVNNSPLHF. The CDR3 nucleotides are TGTGCCAGCAGGACGGTGAATAATTCACCCCTCCACTTT.

The CDR3 reads CASSVEGGHTYEQYF. CDR3 in DNA: TGTGCCAGCAGCGTAGAGGGTGGACATACCTACGAGCAGTACTTC. The chain links TRBV9 to TRBJ2-7, with D tentatively TRBD1 (5 bases). The CDR3 contains 15 residues. Trimming cost V 0 bases and J 2 bases, with 12 bases left between them. Germline loops: CDR1 SGDLS, CDR2 YYNGEE.

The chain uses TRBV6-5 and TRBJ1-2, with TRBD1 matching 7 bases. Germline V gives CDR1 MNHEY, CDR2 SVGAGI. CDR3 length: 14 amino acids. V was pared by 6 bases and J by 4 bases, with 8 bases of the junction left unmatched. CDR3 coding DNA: TGTGCCAGCAGGATGACAGGGTTGGTCTATGGCTACACCTTC. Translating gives CASRMTGLVYGYTF.

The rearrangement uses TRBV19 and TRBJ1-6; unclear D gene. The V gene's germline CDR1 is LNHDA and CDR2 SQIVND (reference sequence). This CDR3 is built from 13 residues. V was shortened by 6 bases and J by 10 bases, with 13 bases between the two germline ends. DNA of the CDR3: TGTGCCAGTAGGGACTATAGCGAATCACCCCTCCACTTT. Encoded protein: CASRDYSESPLHF.

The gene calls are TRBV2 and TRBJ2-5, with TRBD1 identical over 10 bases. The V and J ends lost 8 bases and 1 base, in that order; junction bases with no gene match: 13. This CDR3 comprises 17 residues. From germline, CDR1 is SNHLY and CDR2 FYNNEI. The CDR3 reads CASLKPGQGIFQETQYF. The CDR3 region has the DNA TGTGCCAGCCTCAAACCGGGACAGGGGATTTTCCAAGAGACCCAGTACTTC.

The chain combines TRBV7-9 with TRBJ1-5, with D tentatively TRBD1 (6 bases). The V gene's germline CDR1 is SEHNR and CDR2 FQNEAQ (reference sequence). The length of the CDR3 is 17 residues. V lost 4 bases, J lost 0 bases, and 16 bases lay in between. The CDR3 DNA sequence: TGTGCCAGCAGCTCGTTTGGGGGCCCTTATAGCAATCAGCCCCAGCATTTT. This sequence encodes CASSSFGGPYSNQPQHF.

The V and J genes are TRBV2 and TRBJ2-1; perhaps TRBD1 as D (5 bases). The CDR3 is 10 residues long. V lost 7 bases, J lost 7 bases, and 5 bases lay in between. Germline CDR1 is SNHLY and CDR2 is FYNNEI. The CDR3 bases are TGTGCCAGCAAGGGGAATGAGCAGTTCTTC. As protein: CASKGNEQFF.

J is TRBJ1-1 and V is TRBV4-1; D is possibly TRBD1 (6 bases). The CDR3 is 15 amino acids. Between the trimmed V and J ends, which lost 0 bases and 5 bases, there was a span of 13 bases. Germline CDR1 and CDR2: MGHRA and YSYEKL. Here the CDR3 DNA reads TGCGCCAGCAGCCAAGATAGGGGGAGTAGTACTGAAGCTTTCTTT. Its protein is CASSQDRGSSTEAFF.

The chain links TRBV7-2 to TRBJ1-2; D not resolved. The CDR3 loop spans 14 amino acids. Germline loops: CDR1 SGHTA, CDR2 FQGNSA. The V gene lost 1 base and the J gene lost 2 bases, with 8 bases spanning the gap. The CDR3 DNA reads TGTGCCAGCAGCTTAGGGTCGTCGAACTATGGCTACACCTTC. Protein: CASSLGSSNYGYTF. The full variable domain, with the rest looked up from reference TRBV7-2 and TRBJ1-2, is GAGVSQSPSNKVTEKGKDVELRCDPISGHTALYWYRQSLGQGLEFLIYFQGNSAPDKSGLPSDRFSAERTGGSVSTLTIQRTQQEDSAVYLCASSLGSSNYGYTFGSGTRLTVV.

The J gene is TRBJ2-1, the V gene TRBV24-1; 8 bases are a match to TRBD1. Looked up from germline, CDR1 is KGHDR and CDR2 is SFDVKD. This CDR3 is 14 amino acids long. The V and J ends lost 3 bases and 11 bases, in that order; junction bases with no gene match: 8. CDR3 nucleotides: TGTGCCACCAGTGATCCCCTCGTCAGGGGGCAGCAGTTCTTC. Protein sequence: CATSDPLVRGQQFF.

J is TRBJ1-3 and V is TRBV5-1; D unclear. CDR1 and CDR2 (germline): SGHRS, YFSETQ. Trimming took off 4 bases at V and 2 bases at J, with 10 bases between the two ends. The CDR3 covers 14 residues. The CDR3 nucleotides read TGCGCCAGCAGCCCACAAAGTGCTGGAAACACCATATATTTT. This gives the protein CASSPQSAGNTIYF.

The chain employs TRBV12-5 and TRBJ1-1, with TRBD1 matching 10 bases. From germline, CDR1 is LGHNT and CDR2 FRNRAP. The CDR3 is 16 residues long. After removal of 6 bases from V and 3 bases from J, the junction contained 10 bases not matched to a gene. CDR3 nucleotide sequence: TGTGCTAGTGGCGATAAAGCAGGACAGGGGGACACTGAAGCTTTCTTT. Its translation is CASGDKAGQGDTEAFF.